The sequence of this T cell receptor (beta chain) was determined in a study of T cell changes during pregnancy in multiple sclerosis. Sequenced by immunoSEQ multiplex PCR; TCRdb stores in-frame clones only, minus some. The sample lists 100,000 or so clones, 90% to 95% occurring once. V was clipped by 5 bases and J by 6 bases; unmatched bases: 10. Germline values: CDR1 LNHDA, CDR2 SQIVND (reference sequence). CDR3 length equals 16 residues. The sequence came from a female donor with multiple sclerosis, enrolled in a pregnancy study. The chain is built from TRBV19 and TRBJ2-1, with TRBD2 matching 10 bases. The starting material was peripheral blood, obtained before pregnancy. CDR3 nucleotides: TGTGCCAGTAGTTGGCTAGCGGGAGCGCAGGGCAATGAGCAGTTCTTC. Translating gives CASSWLAGAQGNEQFF.